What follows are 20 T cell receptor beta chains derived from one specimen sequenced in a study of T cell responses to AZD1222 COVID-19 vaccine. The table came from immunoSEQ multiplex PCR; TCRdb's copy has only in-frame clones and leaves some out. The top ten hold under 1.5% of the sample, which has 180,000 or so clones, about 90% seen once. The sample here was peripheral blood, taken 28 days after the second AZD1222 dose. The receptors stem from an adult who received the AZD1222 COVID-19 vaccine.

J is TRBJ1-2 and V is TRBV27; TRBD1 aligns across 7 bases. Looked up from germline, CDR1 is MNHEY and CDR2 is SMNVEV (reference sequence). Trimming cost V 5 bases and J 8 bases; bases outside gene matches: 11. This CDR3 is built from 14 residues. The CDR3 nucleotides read TGTGCCAGCAGTGCACATGGGACAGTAGAAGGCTACACCTTC. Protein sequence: CASSAHGTVEGYTF.

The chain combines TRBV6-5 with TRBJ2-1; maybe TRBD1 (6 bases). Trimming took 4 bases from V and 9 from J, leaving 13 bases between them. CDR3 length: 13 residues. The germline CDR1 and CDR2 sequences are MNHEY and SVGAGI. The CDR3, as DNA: TGTGCCAGCAGTTCCAGATCAGGGGCTGAGCAGTTCTTC. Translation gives CASSSRSGAEQFF.

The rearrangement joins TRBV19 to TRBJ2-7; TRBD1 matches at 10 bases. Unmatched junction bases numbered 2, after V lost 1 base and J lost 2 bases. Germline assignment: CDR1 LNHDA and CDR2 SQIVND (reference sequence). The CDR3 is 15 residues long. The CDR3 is CASSIGDRGAYEQYF. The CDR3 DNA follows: TGTGCCAGTAGTATAGGGGACAGGGGCGCCTACGAGCAGTACTTC.

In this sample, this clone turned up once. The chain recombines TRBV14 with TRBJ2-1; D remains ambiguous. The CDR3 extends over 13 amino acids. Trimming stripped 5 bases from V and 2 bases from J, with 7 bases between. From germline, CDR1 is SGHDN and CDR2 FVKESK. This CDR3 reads CASSSGAYNEQFF. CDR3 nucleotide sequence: TGTGCCAGCAGCAGTGGGGCCTACAATGAGCAGTTCTTC.

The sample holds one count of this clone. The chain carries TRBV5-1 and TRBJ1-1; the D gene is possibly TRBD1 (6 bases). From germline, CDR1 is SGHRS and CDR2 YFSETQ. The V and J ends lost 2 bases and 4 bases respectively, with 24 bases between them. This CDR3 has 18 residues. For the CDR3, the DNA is TGCGCCAGCAGCTTATCGTCGGATAGGGGGACGCGGGGCACTGAAGCTTTCTTT. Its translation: CASSLSSDRGTRGTEAFF.

This chain's CDR3 is CATSGTSGYQETQYF. The CDR3 DNA reads TGTGCCACCTCAGGGACTAGCGGGTACCAAGAGACCCAGTACTTC. V usage is TRBV19 and J usage is TRBJ2-5; TRBD2 matches 12 bases. Germline lookup yields CDR1 LNHDA and CDR2 SQIVND (reference sequence). V gave up 10 bases and J gave up 0 bases; unmatched junction bases: 6. This CDR3 region has 15 residues.

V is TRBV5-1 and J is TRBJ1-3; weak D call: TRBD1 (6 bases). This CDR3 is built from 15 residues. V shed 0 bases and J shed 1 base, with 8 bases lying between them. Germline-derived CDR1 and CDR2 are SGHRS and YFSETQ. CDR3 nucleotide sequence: TGCGCCAGCAGCTTGGAAACAGGGTCTGGAAACACCATATATTTT. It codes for CASSLETGSGNTIYF.

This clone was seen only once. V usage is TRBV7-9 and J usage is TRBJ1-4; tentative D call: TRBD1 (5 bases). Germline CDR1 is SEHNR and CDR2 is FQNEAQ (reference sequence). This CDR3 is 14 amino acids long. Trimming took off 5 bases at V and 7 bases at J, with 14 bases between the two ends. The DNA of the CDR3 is TGTGCCAGCAGCATGGGAGGGGATGGTGAAAAACTGTTTTTT. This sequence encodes CASSMGGDGEKLFF.

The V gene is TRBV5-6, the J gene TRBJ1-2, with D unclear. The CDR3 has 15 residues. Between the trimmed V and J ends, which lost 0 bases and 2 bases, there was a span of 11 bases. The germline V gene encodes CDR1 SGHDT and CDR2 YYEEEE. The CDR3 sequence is CASSLGDLGNYGYTF. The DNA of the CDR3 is TGTGCCAGCAGCTTGGGGGATCTGGGGAACTATGGCTACACCTTC.

The CDR3 protein is CASSPDSNQPQHF. CDR3 coding DNA: TGTGCCAGCAGCCCGGACAGCAATCAGCCCCAGCATTTT. This sequence joins TRBV7-9 and TRBJ1-5; no clear D gene. The CDR3 runs to 13 residues. The V end lost 5 bases, the J end lost 1 base, and 6 bases lay between the germline ends. The germline CDR1 and CDR2 sequences are SEHNR and FQNEAQ (reference sequence).

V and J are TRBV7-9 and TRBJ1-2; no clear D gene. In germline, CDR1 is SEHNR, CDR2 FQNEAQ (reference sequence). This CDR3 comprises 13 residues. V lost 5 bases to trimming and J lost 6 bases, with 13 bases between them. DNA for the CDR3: TGTGCCAGCAGCGCCGACAAGAGAGATGGCTACACCTTC. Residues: CASSADKRDGYTF.

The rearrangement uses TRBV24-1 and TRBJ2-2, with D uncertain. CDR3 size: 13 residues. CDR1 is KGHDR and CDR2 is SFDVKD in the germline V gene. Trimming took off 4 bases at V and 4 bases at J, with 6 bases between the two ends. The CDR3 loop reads CATSDASTGELFF. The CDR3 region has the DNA TGTGCCACCAGTGACGCGAGCACCGGGGAGCTGTTTTTT.

The CDR3 nucleotides are TGTGCCACCCACCCGGAAGGGGAAGGCAATCAGCCCCAGCATTTT. Amino acid sequence: CATHPEGEGNQPQHF. The rearrangement joins TRBV19 to TRBJ1-5, with D possibly matching TRBD1 (5 bases). Per the germline V gene, CDR1 is LNHDA and CDR2 is SQIVND (reference sequence). The CDR3 is made up of 15 amino acids. The ends were cut back, 10 bases at V and 2 bases at J, with 18 bases in the middle. Full variable domain (outside the CDR3, taken from reference TRBV19 and TRBJ1-5): DGGITQSPKYLFRKEGQNVTLSCEQNLNHDAMYWYRQDPGQGLRLIYYSQIVNDFQKGDIAEGYSVSREKKESFPLTVTSAQKNPTAFYLCATHPEGEGNQPQHFGDGTRLSIL.

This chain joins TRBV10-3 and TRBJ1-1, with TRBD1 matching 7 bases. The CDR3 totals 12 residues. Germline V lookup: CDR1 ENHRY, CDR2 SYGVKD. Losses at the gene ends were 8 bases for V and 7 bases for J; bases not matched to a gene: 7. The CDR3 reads CAIGGGKGEAFF. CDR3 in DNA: TGTGCCATCGGAGGGGGCAAGGGTGAAGCTTTCTTT.

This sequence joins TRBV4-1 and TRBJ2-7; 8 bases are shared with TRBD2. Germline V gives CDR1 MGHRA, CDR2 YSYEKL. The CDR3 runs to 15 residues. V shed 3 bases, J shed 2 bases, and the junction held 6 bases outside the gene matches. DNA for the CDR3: TGCGCCAGCAGCCAGACTAGCGCCGGCACCTACGAGCAGTACTTC. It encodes CASSQTSAGTYEQYF.

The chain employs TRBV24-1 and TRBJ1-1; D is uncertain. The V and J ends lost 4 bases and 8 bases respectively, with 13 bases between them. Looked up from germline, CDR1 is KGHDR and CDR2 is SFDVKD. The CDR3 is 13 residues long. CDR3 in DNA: TGTGCCACCAGTGAAGGGAGCCGAAGGGAAGCTTTCTTT. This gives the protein CATSEGSRREAFF.

DNA of the CDR3: TGTGCCAGCAGCTTAGCGGCTAGCGGGGCCAGGGGGGAGCAGTACTTC. Translated, it gives CASSLAASGARGEQYF. J is TRBJ2-7 and V is TRBV11-1; 9 bases map to TRBD2. Per germline, CDR1 SGHAT and CDR2 FQDESV (reference sequence). The CDR3 extends over 16 amino acids. V was clipped by 0 bases and J by 7 bases; unmatched bases: 10.

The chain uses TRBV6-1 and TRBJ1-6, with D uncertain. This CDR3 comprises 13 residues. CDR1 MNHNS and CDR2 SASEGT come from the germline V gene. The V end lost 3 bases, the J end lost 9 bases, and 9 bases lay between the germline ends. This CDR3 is CASSERNRSPLHF. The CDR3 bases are TGTGCCAGCAGTGAGAGGAATCGTTCACCCCTCCACTTT.

CDR3 nucleotide sequence: TGTGCCAGCAGTTGGACTAGCGGGAGCTCCTACGAGCAGTACTTC. Amino acid sequence: CASSWTSGSSYEQYF. The chain uses TRBV6-5 and TRBJ2-7; TRBD2 matches at 13 bases. V trimming: 4 bases; J trimming: 0 bases; junction bases outside the gene matches: 0. The germline CDR1 and CDR2 sequences are MNHEY and SVGAGI. The CDR3 has 15 residues.

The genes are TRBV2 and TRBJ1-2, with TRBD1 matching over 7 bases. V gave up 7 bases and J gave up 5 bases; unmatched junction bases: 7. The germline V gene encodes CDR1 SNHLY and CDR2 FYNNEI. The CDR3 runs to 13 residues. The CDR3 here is CASTDREGYGYTF. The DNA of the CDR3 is TGTGCCAGCACCGACAGGGAAGGGTATGGCTACACCTTC. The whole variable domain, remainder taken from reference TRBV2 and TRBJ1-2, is EPEVTQTPSHQVTQMGQEVILRCVPISNHLYFYWYRQILGQKVEFLVSFYNNEISEKSEIFDDQFSVERPDGSNFTLKIRSTKLEDSAMYFCASTDREGYGYTFGSGTRLTVV.